Listed below are T cell receptor beta chains from one sample, sequenced in a study of control samples from healthy donors and cancer patients. TCRdb keeps only in-frame clones here, not all; method: immunoSEQ multiplex PCR. The table includes over 150,000 clones, more than 85% detected once. Source material: blood. The receptor source for this set is a woman aged 40-49 years in good health. Each CDR3 is given with its conserved first and last residue. D genes are given only for firm matches. Not every row has a clone size; where given, it reads once, few, many or a size class.

>TRBJ2-3|TRBV5-1|-|-
TGCGCCAGCAGCCTAAGAGGTGTTAGCACAGATACGCAGTATTTT
CASSLRGVSTDTQYF
>TRBJ2-5|TRBV11-2|once|TRBD1
TGTGCCAGCATGGGGACAGGCCGAGAGACCCAGTACTTC
CASMGTGRETQYF
>TRBJ2-7|TRBV2|-|TRBD1
TGTGCCAGCAGTATAAGGACAGGTAACGAGCAGTACTTC
CASSIRTGNEQYF
>TRBJ1-2|TRBV3-1/TRBV3-2|few|-
TGTGCCAGCGGTATAACGGGGGGGCCCCCTGACTATGGCTACACCTTC
CASGITGGPPDYGYTF
>TRBJ1-2|TRBV24-1|-|-
TGTGCCACCAGTGATCACAACCACAGGGAGGGTTACACCTTC
CATSDHNHREGYTF
>TRBJ2-3|TRBV6-5|-|-
TGTGCCAGCAGATCTACGAGAGATACGCAGTATTTT
CASRSTRDTQYF
>TRBJ1-1|TRBV3-1/TRBV3-2|-|TRBD1
TGTGCCAGCAGCTCCCCCCGACAGGGACAAATGAACACTGAAGCTTTCTTT
CASSSPRQGQMNTEAFF
>TRBJ2-3|TRBV5-1|-|-
TGCGCCAGCAGCTTGGGGCTTAGCACAGATACGCAGTATTTT
CASSLGLSTDTQYF
>TRBJ1-5|TRBV5-6|-|-
TGTGCCAGCAGCTTGGGAAAACCAGGTGGCCAGCCCCAGCATTTT
CASSLGKPGGQPQHF
>TRBJ1-5|TRBV6-5|-|-
TGTGCCAGCACTATGGCCCTTAATCAGCCCCAGCATTTT
CASTMALNQPQHF
>TRBJ1-6|TRBV5-1|once|-
TGCGCCAGCAGCTTGGCGTCAAATTCACCCCTCCACTTT
CASSLASNSPLHF
>TRBJ1-1|TRBV12-3/TRBV12-4|once|-
TGTGCCAGCAATTATGGGAACACTGAAGCTTTCTTT
CASNYGNTEAFF
>TRBJ1-1|TRBV2|-|-
TGTGCCAGCAAACTGGAATCGACCATGAACACTGAAGCTTTCTTT
CASKLESTMNTEAFF
>TRBJ1-1|TRBV5-1|-|TRBD1
TGCGCCAGCAGCGTACAGGGGGGCACTGAAGCTTTCTTT
CASSVQGGTEAFF
>TRBJ1-1|TRBV11-3|-|-
TGTGCCAGCAGTAAAGGTGGGGGTGCCACTGAAGCTTTCTTT
CASSKGGGATEAFF
>TRBJ2-7|TRBV5-1|-|TRBD2
TGCGCCAGCAGCTTAGCGGGGGGATGGAGCTCCTACGAGCAGTACTTC
CASSLAGGWSSYEQYF
>TRBJ1-4|TRBV5-1|-|-
TGCGCCAGCAGCCCCGCGGGGGGGTCGCCTAATGAAAAACTGTTTTTT
CASSPAGGSPNEKLFF
>TRBJ1-2|TRBV5-1|-|-
TGCGCCAGCAGCTTGGAACAAACTAACTATGGCTACACCTTC
CASSLEQTNYGYTF
>TRBJ2-5|TRBV5-5|-|TRBD2
TGTGCCAGCAGCTTGGATCTAGCGGGGGGGTACGCCAAGGAGACCCAGTACTTC
CASSLDLAGGYAKETQYF
>TRBJ2-3|TRBV5-1|-|TRBD1
TGCGCCAGCAGCTTGGGACAGGGTAGGGATACGCAGTATTTT
CASSLGQGRDTQYF
>TRBJ1-2|TRBV7-8|-|TRBD1
TGTGCCAGCAGCTTAGCCGGGACAGGGCTCCCCTATGGCTACACCTTC
CASSLAGTGLPYGYTF
>TRBJ2-2|TRBV5-1|-|-
TGCGCCAGCAGCTTTACAGGCCTTACCGGGGAGCTGTTTTTT
CASSFTGLTGELFF
>TRBJ1-4|TRBV19|few|-
TGTGCCAGTAGTATAGATAGAGAAAAACTGTTTTTT
CASSIDREKLFF
>TRBJ2-2|TRBV11-3|-|-
TGTGCCAGCAGCCCCAGGGGGTGGGGGGACCCCGGGGAGCTGTTTTTT
CASSPRGWGDPGELFF
>TRBJ1-4|TRBV5-5|-|-
TGTGCCAGCAGCTTAGCGTCTCGGGGGCCTAATGAAAAACTGTTTTTT
CASSLASRGPNEKLFF
>TRBJ2-3|TRBV6-5|once|-
TGTGCCAGCAGTTACTCGATCGCGGGAAGCACAGATACGCAGTATTTT
CASSYSIAGSTDTQYF
>TRBJ1-1|TRBV4-1|-|-
TGCGCCAGCAGCCCCCCCGGGGGGGGAGCTTTCTTT
CASSPPGGGAFF
>TRBJ2-1|TRBV6-6|-|TRBD2
TGTGCCAGCAGTTACTCCCGGACTAGCGGGGAGAATGAGCAGTTCTTC
CASSYSRTSGENEQFF
>TRBJ1-2|TRBV14|-|TRBD1
TGTGCCAGCAGCCGGGACAGATTTCCCTATGGCTACACCTTC
CASSRDRFPYGYTF
>TRBJ1-6|TRBV5-6|-|TRBD1
TGTGCCAGCAGTCTTGACAGGGGAGCGGAAAATTCACCCCTCCACTTT
CASSLDRGAENSPLHF
>TRBJ2-1|TRBV11-2|-|-
TGTGCCAGCAGCTTAATTAGGGATTACAATGAGCAGTTCTTC
CASSLIRDYNEQFF